This paragraph covers one T cell receptor beta chain sequence. Its antigen is unidentified. The data were obtained in a study of immune evolution from preneoplasia to lung adenocarcinoma. Patients had resection in Japan or China between about 2013 and 2017. This CDR3 spans 14 amino acids. V lost 6 bases, J lost 2 bases, and 10 bases lay in between. Germline V CDR1 and CDR2: SNHLY, FYNNEI. Findings of the study overall: Normal lung had the highest top T cell clone frequencies. KRAS-mutant nodules had the highest T cell clonality.

Clones were sequenced by immunoSEQ multiplex PCR, and TCRdb holds only the in-frame ones, with some missing. Of roughly 13,000 clones in the sample, 65% to 85% were seen once. What was sequenced was FFPE minimally invasive lung adenocarcinoma tissue. The chain has TRBV2 and TRBJ2-2; D is ambiguous. The clonotype was recovered from a person aged 70 to 85 with lung adenocarcinoma. CDR3 in amino acids: CASRPGLNTGELFF. CDR3 DNA sequence: TGTGCCAGCAGACCCGGATTAAACACCGGGGAGCTGTTTTTT.